This TCR beta chain was identified in a study of Graves' ophthalmopathy and Graves' hyperthyroidism. Findings and caveats of the study: Ophthalmopathy progression prediction by the model yielded a sensitivity of about 70% and a specificity of nearly 75%.

Trimming removed 8 bases from V and 6 bases from J; junction bases left unmatched: 12. The CDR3 length is 13 residues. From germline, CDR1 is GTSNPN and CDR2 SVGIG (reference sequence). Worth noting for this clonotype: Its antigen is unidentified.

Newly diagnosed hyperthyroidism donors, aged 18 to 65, duration under 2 months. Scientists amplified the TCR beta CDR3 regions from RNA transcripts. In the first round, RT-PCR was carried out with HTBI primers, and a multiplex PCR formed the second round. One entry per CDR3 protein results from TCRdb running MiXCR on the multiplex PCR reads. The sample contains hundreds of thousands of distinct CDR3 sequences, 20% to 25% of which appear only once. The rearrangement joins TRBV30 to TRBJ2-7, with 8 positions matching TRBD1. Sequencing was done on a sample of peripheral blood. The sequence was collected from a woman between 18 and 29 years old with stable Graves' hyperthyroidism. Some clones in this sample may be carry-over from other donors' samples. CDR3 in amino acids: CALGTGNHREQYF. Written as DNA, the CDR3 is TGTGCCCTGGGGACAGGCAACCATCGCGAGCAGTACTTC.